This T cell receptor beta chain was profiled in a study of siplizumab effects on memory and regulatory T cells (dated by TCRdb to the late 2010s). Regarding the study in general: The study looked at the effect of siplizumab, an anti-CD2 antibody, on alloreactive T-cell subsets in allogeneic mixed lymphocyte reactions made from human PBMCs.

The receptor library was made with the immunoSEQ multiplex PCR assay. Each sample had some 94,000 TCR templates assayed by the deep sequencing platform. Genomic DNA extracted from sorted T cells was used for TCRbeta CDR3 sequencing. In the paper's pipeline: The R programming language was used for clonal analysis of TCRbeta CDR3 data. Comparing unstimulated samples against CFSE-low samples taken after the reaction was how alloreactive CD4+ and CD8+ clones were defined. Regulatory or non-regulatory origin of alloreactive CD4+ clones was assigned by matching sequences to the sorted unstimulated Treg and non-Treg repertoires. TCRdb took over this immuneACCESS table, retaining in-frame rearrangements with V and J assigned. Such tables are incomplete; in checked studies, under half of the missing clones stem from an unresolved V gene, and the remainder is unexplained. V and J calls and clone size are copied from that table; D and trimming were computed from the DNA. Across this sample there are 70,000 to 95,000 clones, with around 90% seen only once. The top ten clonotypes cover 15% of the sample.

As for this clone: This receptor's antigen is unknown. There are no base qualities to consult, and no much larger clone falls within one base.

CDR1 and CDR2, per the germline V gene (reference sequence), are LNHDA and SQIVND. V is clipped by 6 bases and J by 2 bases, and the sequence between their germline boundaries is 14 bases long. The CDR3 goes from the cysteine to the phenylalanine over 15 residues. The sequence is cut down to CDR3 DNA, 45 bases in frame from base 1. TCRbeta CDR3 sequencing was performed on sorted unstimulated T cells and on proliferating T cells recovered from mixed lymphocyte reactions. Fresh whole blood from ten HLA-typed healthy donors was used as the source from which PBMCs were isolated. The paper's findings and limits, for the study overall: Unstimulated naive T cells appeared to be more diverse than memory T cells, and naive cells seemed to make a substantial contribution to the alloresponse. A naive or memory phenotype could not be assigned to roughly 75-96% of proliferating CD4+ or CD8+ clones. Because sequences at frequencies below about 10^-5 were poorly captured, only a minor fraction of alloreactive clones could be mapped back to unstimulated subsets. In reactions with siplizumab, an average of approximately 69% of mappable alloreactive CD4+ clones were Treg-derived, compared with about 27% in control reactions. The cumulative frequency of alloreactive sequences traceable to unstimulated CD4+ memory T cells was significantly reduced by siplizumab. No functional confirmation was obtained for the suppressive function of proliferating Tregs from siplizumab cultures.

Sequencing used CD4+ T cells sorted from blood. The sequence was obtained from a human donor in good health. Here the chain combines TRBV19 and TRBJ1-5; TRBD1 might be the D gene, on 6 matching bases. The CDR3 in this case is CASSLTPGGNQPQHF. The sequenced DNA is TGTGCCAGTAGCCTAACCCCAGGGGGCAATCAGCCCCAGCATTTT.